The clone carrying this TCR beta chain was observed a single time. As yet, its antigen is unknown. The data are from a study of Ad26.COV2.S vaccination and SARS-CoV-2 variants. V lost 0 bases and J lost 6, with 12 bases in between. This CDR3 has 14 amino acids. CDR1 SGHKS and CDR2 YYEKEE come from the germline V gene (reference sequence). TCRdb keeps only in-frame clones here, not all; method: immunoSEQ multiplex PCR. The profile shows approximately 400,000 clones, 70% to 90% of them singletons. Indicated treatment: around 19 received Ad26.COV2.S at low or high dose, single or two shots; 5 received placebo; per-sample allocation not given. It was on day 63 after the first vaccine or placebo injection that samples were taken. An adult aged 18-55 years in Boston served as the donor. The study's findings and limits: Total responses of T cells may have been underestimated by the analyses of TCR breadth and depth.

The sequence was collected from a person aged 18 to 65 who received the Ad26.COV2.S COVID-19 vaccine or a placebo. The V and J genes are TRBV5-5 and TRBJ2-5, with D possibly being TRBD2 (7 bases). Sequences were derived from peripheral blood, sampled in a trial of Ad26.COV2.S vaccine versus placebo. As DNA, the CDR3 is TGTGCCAGCAGCTTGGGTGGGAGGGGGAAGACCCAGTACTTC. Protein product: CASSLGGRGKTQYF.